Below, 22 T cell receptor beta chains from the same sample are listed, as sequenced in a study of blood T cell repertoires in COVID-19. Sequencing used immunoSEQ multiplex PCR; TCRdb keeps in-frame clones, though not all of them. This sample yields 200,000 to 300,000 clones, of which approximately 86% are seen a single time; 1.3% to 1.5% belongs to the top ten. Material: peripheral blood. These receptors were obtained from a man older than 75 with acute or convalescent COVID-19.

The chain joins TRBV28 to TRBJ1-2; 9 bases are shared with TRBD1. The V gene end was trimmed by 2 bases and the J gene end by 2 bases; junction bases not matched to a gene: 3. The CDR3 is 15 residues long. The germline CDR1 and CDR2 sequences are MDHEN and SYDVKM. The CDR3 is CASSLTGGANYGYTF. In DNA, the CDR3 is TGTGCCAGCAGTTTAACAGGGGGCGCCAACTATGGCTACACCTTC.

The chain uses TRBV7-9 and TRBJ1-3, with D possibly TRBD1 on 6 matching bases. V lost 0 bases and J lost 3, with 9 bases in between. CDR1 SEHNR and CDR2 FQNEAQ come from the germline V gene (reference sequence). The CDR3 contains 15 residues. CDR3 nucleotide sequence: TGTGCCAGCAGCTTAGCGGGGGCAGATGGAAACACCATATATTTT. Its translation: CASSLAGADGNTIYF.

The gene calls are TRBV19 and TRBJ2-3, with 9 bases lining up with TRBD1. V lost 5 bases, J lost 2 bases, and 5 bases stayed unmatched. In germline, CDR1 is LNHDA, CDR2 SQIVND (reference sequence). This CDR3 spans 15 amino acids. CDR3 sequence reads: CASSVTGGPTDTQYF. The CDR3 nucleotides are TGTGCCAGTAGTGTCACAGGGGGCCCCACAGATACGCAGTATTTT.

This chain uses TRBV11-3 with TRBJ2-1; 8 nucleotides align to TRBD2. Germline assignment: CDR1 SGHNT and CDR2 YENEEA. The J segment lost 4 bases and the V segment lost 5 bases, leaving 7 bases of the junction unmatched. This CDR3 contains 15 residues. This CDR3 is CASSPSGGLYNEQFF. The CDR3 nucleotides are TGTGCCAGCAGCCCGAGCGGGGGACTATACAATGAGCAGTTCTTC.

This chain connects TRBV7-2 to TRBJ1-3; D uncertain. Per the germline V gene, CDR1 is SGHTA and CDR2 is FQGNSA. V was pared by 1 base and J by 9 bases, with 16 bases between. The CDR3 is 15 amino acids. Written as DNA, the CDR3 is TGTGCCAGCAGCTTAGGATTCGGTGCGGGTCGCACCATATATTTT. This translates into CASSLGFGAGRTIYF.

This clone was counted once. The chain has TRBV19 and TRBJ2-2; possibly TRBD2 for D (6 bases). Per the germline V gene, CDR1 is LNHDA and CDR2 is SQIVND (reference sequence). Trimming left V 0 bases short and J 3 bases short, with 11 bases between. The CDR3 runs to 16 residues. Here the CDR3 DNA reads TGTGCCAGTAGTATAGATCTGGGACTTGACACCGGGGAGCTGTTTTTT. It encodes CASSIDLGLDTGELFF.

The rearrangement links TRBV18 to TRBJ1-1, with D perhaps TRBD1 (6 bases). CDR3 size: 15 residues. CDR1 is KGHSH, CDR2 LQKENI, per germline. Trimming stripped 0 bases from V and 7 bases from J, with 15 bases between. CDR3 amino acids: CASSPPGLGGGEAFF. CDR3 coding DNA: TGTGCCAGCTCACCACCGGGACTAGGGGGAGGTGAAGCTTTCTTT.

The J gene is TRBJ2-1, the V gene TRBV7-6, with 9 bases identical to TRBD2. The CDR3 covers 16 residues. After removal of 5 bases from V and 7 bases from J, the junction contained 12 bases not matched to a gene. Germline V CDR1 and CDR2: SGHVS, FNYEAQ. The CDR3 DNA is TGTGCCAGCAGCGCTCGACGGAGCGGGGGGAGGAATGAGCAGTTCTTC. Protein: CASSARRSGGRNEQFF.

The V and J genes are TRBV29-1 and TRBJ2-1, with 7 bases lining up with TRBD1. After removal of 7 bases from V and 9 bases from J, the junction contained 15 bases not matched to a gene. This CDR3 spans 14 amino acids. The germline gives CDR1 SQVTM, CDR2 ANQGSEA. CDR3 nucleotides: TGCAGCGGCGAATATACCACAGGGGTGGTTGAGCAGTTCTTC. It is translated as CSGEYTTGVVEQFF.

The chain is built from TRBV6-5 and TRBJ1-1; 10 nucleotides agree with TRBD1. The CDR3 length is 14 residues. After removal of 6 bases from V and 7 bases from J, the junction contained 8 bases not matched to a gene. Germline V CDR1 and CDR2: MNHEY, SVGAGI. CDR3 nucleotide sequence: TGTGCCAGCAGCTACGACAGGGGGCTGGATGAAGCTTTCTTT. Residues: CASSYDRGLDEAFF.

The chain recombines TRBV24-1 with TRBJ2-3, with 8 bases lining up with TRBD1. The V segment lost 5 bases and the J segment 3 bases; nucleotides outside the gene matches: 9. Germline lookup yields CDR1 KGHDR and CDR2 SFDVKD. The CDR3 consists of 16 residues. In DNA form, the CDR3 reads TGTGCCACCAGTGGCGCTGCCCACAGGGGGACAGATACGCAGTATTTT. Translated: CATSGAAHRGTDTQYF.

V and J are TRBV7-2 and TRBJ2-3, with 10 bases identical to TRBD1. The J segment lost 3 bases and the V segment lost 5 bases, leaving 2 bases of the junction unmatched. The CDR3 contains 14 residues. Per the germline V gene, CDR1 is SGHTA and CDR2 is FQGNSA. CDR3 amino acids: CASSPGQGTDTQYF. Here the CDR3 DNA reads TGTGCCAGCAGCCCGGGACAGGGGACAGATACGCAGTATTTT.

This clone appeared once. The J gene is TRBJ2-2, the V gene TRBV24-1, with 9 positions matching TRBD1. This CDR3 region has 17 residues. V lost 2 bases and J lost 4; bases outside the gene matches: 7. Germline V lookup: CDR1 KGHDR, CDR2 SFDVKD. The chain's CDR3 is CATSDSPGTGITGELFF. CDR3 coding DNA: TGTGCCACCAGTGATTCACCTGGGACAGGGATCACCGGGGAGCTGTTTTTT.

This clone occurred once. The CDR3 loop is CASSPPGTPETQYF. The CDR3 bases are TGTGCCAGCAGCCCGCCGGGAACGCCGGAGACCCAGTACTTC. The rearrangement joins TRBV14 to TRBJ2-5, with D possibly matching TRBD2 (5 bases). Between the trimmed V and J ends, which lost 4 bases and 5 bases, there was a span of 14 bases. This CDR3 is built from 14 residues. Germline CDR1 SGHDN, CDR2 FVKESK.

Here the CDR3 reads CASSLGAGAYEQYF. Written as DNA, the CDR3 is TGTGCCAGCAGCCTGGGAGCGGGAGCGTACGAGCAGTACTTC. The V and J genes are TRBV28 and TRBJ2-7; 8 bases fit TRBD2. J was trimmed by 4 bases and V by 6 bases; bases with no gene match: 8. The CDR3 loop spans 14 amino acids. CDR1 is MDHEN, CDR2 SYDVKM, per germline. Full variable domain (rest looked up from reference TRBV28 and TRBJ2-7): DVKVTQSSRYLVKRTGEKVFLECVQDMDHENMFWYRQDPGLGLRLIYFSYDVKMKEKGDIPEGYSVSREKKERFSLILESASTNQTSMYLCASSLGAGAYEQYFGPGTRLTVT.

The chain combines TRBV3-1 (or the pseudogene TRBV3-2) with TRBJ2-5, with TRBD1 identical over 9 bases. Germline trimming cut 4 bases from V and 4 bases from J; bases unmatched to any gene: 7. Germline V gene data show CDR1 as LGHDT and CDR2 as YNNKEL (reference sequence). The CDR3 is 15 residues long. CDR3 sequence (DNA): TGTGCCAGCAGCCCCGGGACAGGGAGGTCAGAGACCCAGTACTTC. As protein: CASSPGTGRSETQYF.

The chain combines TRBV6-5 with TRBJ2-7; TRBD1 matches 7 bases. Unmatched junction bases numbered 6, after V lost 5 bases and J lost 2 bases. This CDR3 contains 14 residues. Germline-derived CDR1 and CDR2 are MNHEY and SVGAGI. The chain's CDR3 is CASSPRDSTYEQYF. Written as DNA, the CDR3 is TGTGCCAGCAGTCCCCGGGACAGTACCTACGAGCAGTACTTC.

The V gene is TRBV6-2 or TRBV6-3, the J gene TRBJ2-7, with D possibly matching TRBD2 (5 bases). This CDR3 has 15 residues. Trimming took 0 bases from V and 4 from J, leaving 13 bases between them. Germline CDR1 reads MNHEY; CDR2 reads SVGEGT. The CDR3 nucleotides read TGTGCCAGCAGTTACTCGACTACAACTCGGTACGAGCAGTACTTC. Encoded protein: CASSYSTTTRYEQYF.

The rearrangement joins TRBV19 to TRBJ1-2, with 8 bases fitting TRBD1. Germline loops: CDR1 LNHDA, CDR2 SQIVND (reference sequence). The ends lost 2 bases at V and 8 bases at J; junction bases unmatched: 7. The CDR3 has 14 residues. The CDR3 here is CASSIPGQGRGYTF. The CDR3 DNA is TGTGCCAGTAGTATACCCGGACAGGGTCGGGGCTACACCTTC.

CDR3: CASSLTTTTYNEQFF. The CDR3, as DNA: TGTGCCAGCAGCTTAACGACTACAACCTACAATGAGCAGTTCTTC. J is TRBJ2-1 and V is TRBV7-3; possible D gene TRBD2, 5 bases. Germline V gene data show CDR1 as SGHTA and CDR2 as FQGTGA. The CDR3 is 15 residues long. Trimming left V 0 bases short and J 2 bases short, with 8 bases between.

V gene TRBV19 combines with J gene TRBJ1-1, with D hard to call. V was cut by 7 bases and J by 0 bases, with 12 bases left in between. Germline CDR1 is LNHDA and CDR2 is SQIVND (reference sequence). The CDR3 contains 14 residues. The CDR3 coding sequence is TGTGCCAGTACCCTAAGTTCGTTGAACACTGAAGCTTTCTTT. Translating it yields CASTLSSLNTEAFF. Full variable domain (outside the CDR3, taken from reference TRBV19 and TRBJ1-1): DGGITQSPKYLFRKEGQNVTLSCEQNLNHDAMYWYRQDPGQGLRLIYYSQIVNDFQKGDIAEGYSVSREKKESFPLTVTSAQKNPTAFYLCASTLSSLNTEAFFGQGTRLTVV.

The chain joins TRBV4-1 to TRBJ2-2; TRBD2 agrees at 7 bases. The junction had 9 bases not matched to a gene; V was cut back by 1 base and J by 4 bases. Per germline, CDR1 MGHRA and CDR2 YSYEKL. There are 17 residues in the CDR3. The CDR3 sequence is CASSQVADRGGTGELFF. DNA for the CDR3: TGCGCCAGCAGCCAAGTGGCGGACCGCGGGGGCACCGGGGAGCTGTTTTTT.